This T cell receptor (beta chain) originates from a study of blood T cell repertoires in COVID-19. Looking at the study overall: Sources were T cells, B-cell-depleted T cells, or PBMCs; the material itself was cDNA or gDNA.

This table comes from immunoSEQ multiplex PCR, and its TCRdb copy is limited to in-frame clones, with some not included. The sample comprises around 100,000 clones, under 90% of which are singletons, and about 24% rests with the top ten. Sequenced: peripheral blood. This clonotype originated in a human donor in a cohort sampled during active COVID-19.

Here the CDR3 reads CATSRAQGHLQYF. The CDR3 nucleotides are TGTGCCACCAGCAGAGCACAGGGGCACCTCCAGTACTTC. The chain employs TRBV15 and TRBJ2-7; 7 bases align to TRBD1. V shed 1 base and J 10 bases; nucleotides not matched to a gene: 7. CDR1 is LNHNV and CDR2 is YYDKDF in the germline V gene (reference sequence). This CDR3 comprises 13 residues.